The present entry profiles one T cell receptor (beta chain) with its context. This clone was seen once. The antigen it recognizes is unknown. Base qualities were left out, and no much larger clone turns up one base away. The data were taken from a study of cytomegalovirus exposure and HLA in healthy donors (TCRdb year 2017). For the wider study: According to an earlier analysis of around 600 of the donors, about 170 million T cells yielded roughly 110 million unique TCR beta sequences and 276 Gb of sequence data. Across some 400 genotyped donors of the cohort, an average of roughly 230,000 unique TCR beta nucleotide sequences per donor were sequenced, and about a sixth of those sequences were non-productive. Alongside the repertoire data, information on donor age, sex, ethnicity and CMV serostatus was compiled. An earlier analysis of a few hundred of the donors applied high-throughput TCR beta sequencing to assess whether each TCR beta V gene segment acted as functional or pseudogenic. The later analysis used no new phenotypic data to find candidate immune exposures, relying instead on TCR beta sequences and their occurrence across donors. The T cell repertoires of 700 or so subjects were profiled by immunosequencing and related to cytomegalovirus serostatus. A later genetic analysis used genome-wide SNP genotypes for about 55% of the 666 donors, treating that subset as a discovery cohort. In a later analysis, previously published TCR beta repertoires from 550 to 750 donors were re-analyzed and high-resolution HLA genotyping was added so that TCR occurrence patterns could be studied. Every discovery cohort repertoire had been produced on one sequencing platform. The aim of the study was to test whether cataloging public T cell receptors could identify signatures of past pathogen exposure. HLA typing included class I and class II loci at four-digit resolution. Typing coverage differed by locus: A, B, C, DRB1 and DQB1 were typed in about 620-630 donors, DQA1 in roughly 500, DPA1 in over 600, and DPB1 in 450 to 480. To predict cytomegalovirus infection status, the study brought together high-throughput TCR immunosequencing, statistical association of individual TCRs with disease status, and machine learning. An early release covering roughly 600 HLA-typed donors comprised about 300 gigabases of sequencing data and roughly 86 million unique TCR sequences. Among the roughly 390 genotyped donors, approximately 81% belonged to the genetic ancestry cluster associated with self-reported Caucasian donors. Besides the first cohort of more than 650 subjects, a separate validation cohort made up of around 120 different subjects was used. Roughly 5 DR-DQ haplotypes were handled as single units for association and clustering, since linkage in the cohort was strong. What the research found in general, with its limitations: When HLA alleles, especially DR and DQ, strongly co-occurred, attributing TCR associations to individual alleles was difficult. In vitro tests confirmed that a few of the cytomegalovirus-associated TCR beta chains recognize cytomegalovirus antigens. A total of fewer than 200 TCR beta chains were listed by the study as associated with cytomegalovirus. Linkage disequilibrium might explain the correlated functional status among segregating V segments, but an unknown experimental factor could not be excluded. Some IMGT-functional V segments, including TRBV6-2 and TRBV6-3, could not be told apart with the 87-base-pair reads, so those segments were excluded. The earlier analysis of about 600 of the donors excluded fewer than 20 rarely observed V segments, including chromosome 9 orphons, because counts were too low. Most TCR sequences were observed very rarely across donors, whereas some public TCRs were present in many individuals. A further reported finding was that TCR beta sequences accurately predicted the HLA-A and HLA-B alleles for most subjects in the first cohort. Because HLA typing was unavailable for some donors at each locus, only the typed subset was used in association tests. A later analysis reported that several top co-occurrence clusters appeared linked to parvovirus B19, influenza, CMV and Epstein-Barr virus. According to the authors, the approach could potentially be generalized to other disease states and immunological phenotypes. The classifier was reported to diagnose cytomegalovirus status with high specificity and sensitivity in both the original and validation cohorts. A later analysis found that TCR association rates varied across HLA loci, with DRB1 alleles showing the most associated TCRs and HLA-C alleles the fewest. Immune exposure information for the cohort was limited to CMV serostatus. At a false discovery rate of 0.05, a later analysis linked 16,000 or so TCR beta sequences to specific HLA alleles. A later analysis found that most CMV-associated TCR beta chains appeared HLA-restricted, with HLA associations seemingly driven largely by CMV exposure. In this cohort, only TCR beta chains were sequenced, and detectable features were limited by the absence of alpha or paired-chain data. Presence/absence analyses assumed roughly uniform sequencing depth across donors, an assumption that may not hold. In a later genetic analysis, fewer N-insertions in productive TCRs were reported among donors in an Asian-associated ancestry cluster than the approximately 630-donor mean. Broadly in line with IMGT annotations, most TCR beta V segments showed up in productive rearrangements about 90% or about 30% of the time in an earlier analysis of several hundred of the donors. A group of highly shared sequence variants was considered likely to be a technical artifact of the sequencing pipeline. In a later analysis, HLA-associated TCR beta chains showed more clonal expansion and lower generation probabilities than non-associated chains that were equally common. In a later genetic analysis, a missense DCLRE1C variant was associated with V-gene and J-gene trimming of TCR beta chains, and the association was replicated in an independent cohort.

Receptor amplification or capture employed the immunoSEQ multiplex PCR assay. A mixture of 60 forward primers for TCR Vbeta segments and 13 reverse primers for TCR Jbeta segments was used in the multiplex PCR. Amplification of the CDR3 region of rearranged TCR beta genes was performed with a multiplex PCR assay on genomic DNA. The amplified TCR beta libraries were sequenced on the Illumina HiSeq System as 87-base-pair reads. The original pipeline was this. In a later analysis, tens of millions of unique TCR beta chains were counted across the approximately 640 repertoires, and approximately 11 million of these chains were shared by at least two donors. A nearest-neighbor algorithm error-corrected the raw reads and collapsed the reads into unique sequences, merging closely related sequences to remove PCR and sequencing errors. CDR3 sequences were aligned to IMGT reference sequences to assign V, D and J gene segments. Each retained sequence needed at least a six-nucleotide match to both a V gene segment and a J gene segment. Rearrangements were classified as productive when the CDR3 lacked stop codons and remained in frame with V and J, and all other rearrangements were classified as non-productive. CDR3 was defined according to IMGT convention as the region running from the second conserved V-encoded cysteine to the conserved J-encoded phenylalanine. The earlier analysis of approximately 500 of the donors excluded sequences that lacked an unambiguous match to a single V gene segment. In an earlier analysis of more than 500 of the donors, a V segment was called functional when productive rearrangements were above 56.7%, and segregating when the standard deviation between donors exceeded 5%. A statistical classification framework was developed to diagnose cytomegalovirus status using the catalog of TCR beta chain sequences. A later analysis assigned V and J genes by comparing TCR nucleotide sequences with IMGT/GENE-DB human TR gene sequences. The TCRdist pipeline was used in a later analysis to assign CDR3 sequences and most-parsimonious VDJ recombination scenarios. In a later analysis, each TCR beta chain was defined by its CDR3 amino acid sequence together with its V-gene family, and reads lacking a unique V-gene family were excluded. In a later analysis, fewer than 600 highly shared, low-generation-probability nucleotide sequences were removed to address suspected cross-contamination and a sequencing artifact. In a later analysis, a clonal expansion index for each public chain was calculated from normalized within-repertoire ranks of inferred template counts. A later analysis computed generation probabilities with a VDJ recombination model fitted to out-of-frame rearrangements, and checked the results against IGoR. A later analysis scored TCR-TCR, TCR-HLA and TCR-CMV co-occurrence with hypergeometric tests, applying a repertoire-size bias correction to TCR pairs. In a later analysis, false discovery rates were estimated by permuting HLA or CMV assignments 20 times. In a later analysis, co-occurring TCRs were grouped using DBSCAN, and TCRdist sequence similarity was added for clustering within HLA-allele-positive subsets. Co-occurrence clustering excluded repertoires with fewer than 30,000 or more than 120,000 public chains, plus five with anomalous nucleotide sharing. Here the immuneACCESS table is served through TCRdb, limited to in-frame sequences with V and J called. Missing clones are a known gap in these copies; in checked studies unresolved V genes cover under half, and the rest lacks a known reason. The V and J calls and clone size come from that table; D and trimming were worked out from the DNA. In all, the sample holds some 180,000 clones, and approximately 82% of those were seen once. The ten largest clones represent about 1.7% of the sample.

In the germline V gene, CDR1 corresponds to MNHEY and CDR2 to SVGAGI. Counted from cysteine to phenylalanine, this CDR3 has 14 amino acids. The read is trimmed to its CDR3 DNA, 42 bases read in frame from base 1. V lost 5 bases and J lost 7 bases, and the count of bases not matched to a germline gene is 7. In total, 600 or so healthy bone marrow donors made up the cohort. All cohort members were sampled while nominally healthy, although unrecorded immune exposures were likely present. The donor tested CMV seronegative, placing the donor among the roughly 350 seronegative members of the cohort. Every donor gave a peripheral blood sample, and the peripheral blood mononuclear cells from that sample were used for TCR beta sequencing. The Qiagen DNeasy Blood Extraction Kit was used to extract genomic DNA from the blood cell samples.

The chain links TRBV6-5 with TRBJ1-2; TRBD1 agrees with 10 junctional bases. The source material was PBMCs. This TCR came from a woman aged 18-29 years in good health and CMV-seronegative. The nucleotide sequence reads as follows: TGTGCCAGCAGTATACCGGGACAGGGGAGTGGCTACACCTTC. Its protein is CASSIPGQGSGYTF.